A single sample is the source of the 25 T cell receptor beta chains below, sequenced in a study of blood T cell repertoires in COVID-19. The data were produced by immunoSEQ multiplex PCR, yet TCRdb's version contains in-frame clones alone and is incomplete. Of tens of thousands of clones listed, 88% are singletons. The sample comprised peripheral blood. These receptors originate from a human donor in a cohort sampled during active COVID-19.

This chain joins TRBV23-1 and TRBJ2-7; tentative D call: TRBD1 (5 bases). TRBV23-1 is noted as an ORF with a role that remains uncertain. This CDR3 region has 18 residues. V lost 6 bases, J lost 3 bases, and 27 bases lay in between. The CDR3 bases are TGCGCCAGCAGGAGCCCCAGCAGGGTCCAGTCGGCATACTACGAGCAGTACTTC. Translating gives CASRSPSRVQSAYYEQYF.

Written as DNA, the CDR3 is TGCAGCGTTGAAATATACAGGGGGGTTTACGAGCAGTACTTC. Encoded protein: CSVEIYRGVYEQYF. J is TRBJ2-7 and V is TRBV29-1, with 8 bases matching TRBD1. The CDR3 length is 14 residues. Per germline, CDR1 SQVTM and CDR2 ANQGSEA. With V trimmed by 2 bases and J by 4 bases, 7 bases remained unmatched.

The V call is TRBV2, the J call TRBJ1-2; weak D call: TRBD1 (6 bases). The CDR3 is made up of 15 amino acids. The V and J ends lost 3 bases and 3 bases respectively, with 14 bases between them. The germline gives CDR1 SNHLY, CDR2 FYNNEI. The DNA of the CDR3 is TGTGCCAGCAGTGAGGACAGTTCCCCGTACTATGGCTACACCTTC. Translated: CASSEDSSPYYGYTF.

The chain joins TRBV5-1 to TRBJ2-3; 13 nucleotides agree with TRBD2. The CDR3 has 15 residues. V shed 4 bases, J shed 4 bases, and the junction held 3 bases outside the gene matches. CDR1 and CDR2 from the germline V gene are SGHRS and YFSETQ. The CDR3 sequence: CASSPLAGGPDTQYF. The CDR3 DNA is TGCGCCAGCAGCCCACTAGCGGGGGGGCCAGATACGCAGTATTTT.

CDR3 DNA sequence: TGTGCCAGCAGCCAAGTCCGAGGCACAGGGAGACACTATGGCTACACCTTC. Protein sequence: CASSQVRGTGRHYGYTF. The chain links TRBV3-1 (or the pseudogene TRBV3-2) to TRBJ1-2; the D gene is possibly TRBD1 (6 bases). Germline CDR1 LGHDT, CDR2 YNNKEL (reference sequence). Trimming cost V 1 base and J 3 bases, with 18 bases left between them. The length of the CDR3 is 17 residues.

This rearrangement joins TRBV19 to TRBJ2-6; TRBD1 might be the D (5 bases). Germline V gene lookup returns CDR1 LNHDA and CDR2 SQIVND (reference sequence). V was cut by 8 bases and J by 3 bases, with 11 bases left in between. This CDR3 is 14 amino acids long. The CDR3 sequence is CASGQGGGANVLTF. The CDR3 bases are TGTGCCAGTGGGCAGGGCGGTGGGGCCAACGTCCTGACTTTC. The variable domain in full, completed from reference TRBV19 and TRBJ2-6, reads DGGITQSPKYLFRKEGQNVTLSCEQNLNHDAMYWYRQDPGQGLRLIYYSQIVNDFQKGDIAEGYSVSREKKESFPLTVTSAQKNPTAFYLCASGQGGGANVLTFGAGSRLTVL.

The chain combines TRBV2 with TRBJ2-5; the match to TRBD2 covers 10 bases. The CDR3 spans 14 residues. Germline V gene lookup returns CDR1 SNHLY and CDR2 FYNNEI. The J segment lost 2 bases and the V segment lost 5 bases, leaving 2 bases of the junction unmatched. The DNA for the CDR3 is TGTGCCAGCAGTAGGACTAGCGGACAAGAGACCCAGTACTTC. It encodes CASSRTSGQETQYF.

This clone was observed a handful of times. The rearrangement uses TRBV3-1 (or the pseudogene TRBV3-2) and TRBJ2-5; a weak D match, TRBD1 (5 bases). V was trimmed by 1 base and J by 1 base, leaving 10 bases between them. The germline CDR1 and CDR2 sequences are LGHDT and YNNKEL (reference sequence). The CDR3 spans 15 residues. The CDR3 bases are TGTGCCAGCAGCCAAGCCCGGACACCCCAAGAGACCCAGTACTTC. Translated, it gives CASSQARTPQETQYF.

A single count supports this clone. This chain joins TRBV4-1 and TRBJ2-1; TRBD2 agrees at 9 bases. J was trimmed by 2 bases and V by 1 base; bases with no gene match: 0. This CDR3 region has 15 residues. CDR1 and CDR2 (germline): MGHRA, YSYEKL. The CDR3 loop is CASSQGLAAYNEQFF. The CDR3 DNA is TGCGCCAGCAGCCAAGGACTAGCGGCCTACAATGAGCAGTTCTTC.

The genes are TRBV6-2 or TRBV6-3 and TRBJ1-1; 11 nucleotides match TRBD1. J was trimmed by 8 bases and V by 4 bases; bases with no gene match: 9. The CDR3 totals 15 residues. Germline assignment: CDR1 MNHEY and CDR2 SVGEGT. The CDR3 protein is CASSSSGTGGLEAFF. The CDR3 coding sequence is TGTGCCAGCAGTTCCTCCGGGACAGGGGGACTGGAAGCTTTCTTT.

This CDR3 is CAEGDGDRAPDTQYF. The CDR3 DNA follows: TGTGCGGAGGGGGACGGCGACAGGGCCCCAGATACGCAGTATTTT. V and J are TRBV6-4 and TRBJ2-3; TRBD1 is a possible D gene (7 bases). The CDR3 length is 15 residues. The germline V gene has CDR1 MRHNA and CDR2 SNTAGT.

The chain combines TRBV5-6 with TRBJ2-5; no definite D call. CDR3 length: 13 amino acids. Germline V gene sequence: CDR1 SGHDT, CDR2 YYEEEE. Trimming cost V 1 base and J 5 bases, with 9 bases left between them. CDR3 protein: CASSLRMEETQYF. DNA of the CDR3: TGTGCCAGCAGCTTGAGGATGGAGGAGACCCAGTACTTC.

In DNA form, the CDR3 reads TGCGCCAGCAGCTTGGCCCCAGGGGCTATCGGAGAGACCCAGTACTTC. It encodes CASSLAPGAIGETQYF. The V and J genes are TRBV5-1 and TRBJ2-5, with D possibly matching TRBD1 (6 bases). The CDR3 runs 16 residues. Germline V gene data show CDR1 as SGHRS and CDR2 as YFSETQ. V was shortened by 0 bases and J by 4 bases, with 16 bases between the two germline ends.

The chain is built from TRBV30 and TRBJ2-1, with a weak D call TRBD2 (5 bases). CDR1 is GTSNPN, CDR2 SVGIG, per germline (reference sequence). This CDR3 comprises 17 residues. Trimming removed 4 bases from V and 0 bases from J, with 19 bases in between. CDR3 DNA: TGTGCCTGGACCTCGGGGATTGGCGGTAGCTCCTACAATGAGCAGTTCTTC. This gives the protein CAWTSGIGGSSYNEQFF.

In regard to this clone: The junction departs from the called germline gene at one end, perhaps through a read error. As DNA, the CDR3 is TGTGCCAGCAGCGTATCCGGGACTTCCCATATCTTC. It is translated as CASSVSGTSHIF. This rearrangement joins TRBV7-9 to TRBJ2-1; possible D gene TRBD2, 6 bases. Germline assignment: CDR1 SEHNR and CDR2 FQNEAQ (reference sequence). The CDR3 has 12 amino acids.

The rearrangement uses TRBV28 and TRBJ2-7; D is possibly TRBD2 (6 bases). Between the trimmed V and J ends, which lost 8 bases and 4 bases, there was a span of 12 bases. This CDR3 region has 12 residues. Germline V gives CDR1 MDHEN, CDR2 SYDVKM. Here the CDR3 reads CASALEGYEQYF. CDR3 bases: TGTGCCAGCGCTTTGGAGGGGTACGAGCAGTACTTC.

The gene calls are TRBV5-1 and TRBJ1-1; 7 positions match TRBD1. Unmatched junction bases numbered 11, after V lost 0 bases and J lost 6 bases. There are 16 residues in the CDR3. The germline gives CDR1 SGHRS, CDR2 YFSETQ. CDR3 residues: CASSLGTGAMSAEAFF. In DNA form, the CDR3 reads TGCGCCAGCAGCTTGGGTACAGGGGCGATGAGCGCTGAAGCTTTCTTT.

The rearrangement joins TRBV18 to TRBJ1-4; no clear D. Germline V gene data show CDR1 as KGHSH and CDR2 as LQKENI. This CDR3 region has 14 residues. The V end was cut by 2 bases, the J end by 7 bases, with 11 bases between. In DNA form, the CDR3 reads TGTGCCAGCTCACCAGTAGAGGGTTCTGAAAAACTGTTTTTT. Its protein is CASSPVEGSEKLFF.

The gene calls are TRBV19 and TRBJ2-1; 9 bases line up with TRBD1. Trimming removed 5 bases from V and 1 base from J; junction bases left unmatched: 15. The length of the CDR3 is 19 residues. The germline V gene has CDR1 LNHDA and CDR2 SQIVND (reference sequence). This CDR3 reads CASSAGGGQGRRSYNEQFF. CDR3 nucleotide sequence: TGTGCCAGTAGTGCAGGAGGGGGACAGGGAAGAAGGTCCTACAATGAGCAGTTCTTC.

The rearrangement joins TRBV7-9 to TRBJ2-7; 8 bases map to TRBD2. Per germline, CDR1 SEHNR and CDR2 FQNEAQ (reference sequence). The CDR3 extends over 14 amino acids. V shed 6 bases and J 4 bases; nucleotides not matched to a gene: 8. This CDR3 reads CASRFGSGGYEQYF. In nucleotides, the CDR3 is TGTGCCAGCAGGTTCGGAAGCGGGGGTTACGAGCAGTACTTC.

V gene TRBV6-1 combines with J gene TRBJ1-6, with D hard to call. The CDR3 runs 16 residues. Per the germline V gene, CDR1 is MNHNS and CDR2 is SASEGT. V was shortened by 3 bases and J by 4 bases, with 13 bases between the two germline ends. CDR3 protein: CASSELGSSYNSPLHF. The CDR3 nucleotides read TGTGCCAGCAGTGAGTTGGGCAGTTCTTATAATTCACCCCTCCACTTT.

This clone was observed a handful of times. V is TRBV7-2 and J is TRBJ2-5; the D gene is possibly TRBD2 (5 bases). Trimming took off 3 bases at V and 5 bases at J, with 13 bases between the two ends. This CDR3 contains 14 residues. Germline V gene sequence: CDR1 SGHTA, CDR2 FQGNSA. DNA for the CDR3: TGTGCCAGCAGCTTCGGGTCTAGCAGGGAGACCCAGTACTTC. Protein sequence: CASSFGSSRETQYF.

The chain joins TRBV11-2 to TRBJ1-1; maybe TRBD1 (5 bases). The V end lost 0 bases, the J end lost 3 bases, and 17 bases lay between the germline ends. CDR1 and CDR2 from the germline V gene are SGHAT and FQNNGV. The CDR3 is 17 amino acids. CDR3 in amino acids: CASSLEYGGYGDTEAFF. CDR3 bases: TGTGCCAGCAGCTTAGAATACGGGGGGTATGGGGACACTGAAGCTTTCTTT.

This clone has only a few counts. The rearrangement joins TRBV2 to TRBJ2-7, with 9 nucleotides matching TRBD1. Trimming cost V 6 bases and J 3 bases; bases outside gene matches: 9. Germline CDR1 reads SNHLY; CDR2 reads FYNNEI. This CDR3 is built from 15 residues. The CDR3 sequence: CASREPGQGVYEQYF. CDR3 sequence (DNA): TGTGCCAGCAGGGAACCGGGACAGGGTGTCTACGAGCAGTACTTC. The full variable domain, with the rest looked up from reference TRBV2 and TRBJ2-7, is EPEVTQTPSHQVTQMGQEVILRCVPISNHLYFYWYRQILGQKVEFLVSFYNNEISEKSEIFDDQFSVERPDGSNFTLKIRSTKLEDSAMYFCASREPGQGVYEQYFGPGTRLTVT.

This sequence joins TRBV18 and TRBJ2-2, with D possibly matching TRBD2 (6 bases). V shed 3 bases and J shed 4 bases, with 18 bases lying between them. Germline CDR1 and CDR2: KGHSH and LQKENI. This CDR3 has 17 amino acids. CDR3 in amino acids: CASSPKTDGGLTGELFF. Here the CDR3 DNA reads TGTGCCAGCTCACCCAAGACGGACGGAGGGCTCACCGGGGAGCTGTTTTTT. Using reference TRBV18 and TRBJ2-2 for the parts outside the CDR3, the full variable domain is NAGVMQNPRHLVRRRGQEARLRCSPMKGHSHVYWYRQLPEEGLKFMVYLQKENIIDESGMPKERFSAEFPKEGPSILRIQQVVRGDSAAYFCASSPKTDGGLTGELFFGEGSRLTVL.